This TCR beta chain was identified in a study of blood T cell repertoires in COVID-19 (dated by TCRdb to 2020 to 2022). Regarding the study in general: Collaborator samples came from the United States, Italy and Spain and covered acute and convalescent phases of COVID-19. The prospective study material was composed of cDNA or gDNA derived from T cells, B-cell-depleted T cells, or PBMCs. Subjects who had been exposed to COVID-19, were actively infected with it, or had recovered from it provided the deeply sampled blood TCRbeta repertoires that made up the dataset. The repertoires were made available in a free public database intended to serve as a resource for research on the immune response to SARS-CoV-2. The samples were drawn from two sources: the first 160 participants of the ongoing ImmuneRACE study, and about 1,300 subjects contributed by 6 global collaborators. A de-identified subject ID, COVID-19 status, age in years and sex were almost always included in the sample metadata. Where available, HLA class I and class II types were taken from metadata supplied by the sample provider and were not determined by assay-based typing.

The collaborating institutions used their own protocols to collect whole blood in K2EDTA tubes. For TCRbeta analysis, collaborators shipped samples in one of three forms: frozen whole blood, isolated PBMCs, or DNA extracted from either of those sample types. Trimming accounts for 11 bases at V and 6 bases at J, while the number of junction bases matched to no gene is 6. CDR3 length: 12 amino acids, cysteine to phenylalanine. Left in the record is the CDR3 DNA by itself, 36 bases read in frame from the first base. From a lookup of the germline V gene (reference sequence), CDR1 and CDR2 are LNHDA and SQIVND. What the research found in general, with its limitations: Clinical and demographic metadata were provided uncurated, with the amount varying by source and participant.

This clone came up once. The target of this receptor is not known. Nothing much larger sits one base from this clone, and base qualities are not available. The immunoSEQ Assay, a bias-controlled multiplex PCR, was used to amplify TCRbeta CDR3 regions from genomic DNA. From the authors' description of their analysis: Within the assay, amplification of reference gene primers was used to estimate how many nucleated cells each sample contained. To quantify the absolute abundance of each unique TCRbeta CDR3 rearrangement, sequence reads were collapsed and filtered. For each sample, productive Simpson clonality was calculated as the square root of Simpson's diversity index across productive rearrangements. TCRdb limited this immuneACCESS table to in-frame rearrangements with V and J called. A share of clones is missing; checked studies link under half to unresolved V genes, and the rest is unexplained. V, J and clone size reflect that table, while D and trimming were determined from the DNA. Here the sample has roughly 280,000 clones; roughly nine tenths occur a single time. Of the sample, approximately 8.2% falls within the top ten clones.

The chain employs TRBV19 and TRBJ2-2; 7 nucleotides in the junction match TRBD2. The sequence was collected from a middle-aged man with active or convalescent COVID-19. The specimen was peripheral blood. The bases are TGTGCCGGGGAGGGGAGGTCCGGGGAGCTGTTTTTT. It codes for CAGEGRSGELFF.